Below are 10 T cell receptor beta chains sequenced from a single sample in a study of cytomegalovirus exposure and HLA in healthy donors. 60 Vbeta and 13 Jbeta primers were used in PCR. Clones were read by immunoSEQ multiplex PCR, and TCRdb kept only the in-frame ones, dropping some. The sample lists around 120,000 clones, around 73% occurring once. The sample consisted of PBMCs. The receptors originated from a human donor in good health.

The gene calls are TRBV9 and TRBJ1-2; no clear D gene. The V gene's germline CDR1 is SGDLS and CDR2 YYNGEE. V was shortened by 2 bases and J by 0 bases, with 11 bases between the two germline ends. The CDR3 has 15 amino acids. CDR3 amino acids: CASSVGGSSNYGYTF. The CDR3 bases are TGTGCCAGCAGCGTTGGAGGGAGTTCTAACTATGGCTACACCTTC.

This clone was counted only a few times. Here the CDR3 DNA reads TGTGCCAGTAGTATCCAACCGGGGGGCAATCAGCCCCAGCATTTT. Translation: CASSIQPGGNQPQHF. The rearrangement links TRBV19 to TRBJ1-5; D is perhaps TRBD1 (5 bases). Germline CDR1 and CDR2: LNHDA and SQIVND (reference sequence). The CDR3 contains 15 residues. Deletions cut 3 bases from V and 2 bases from J, with 11 bases between. Combining the CDR3 with reference TRBV19 and TRBJ1-5 gives the whole variable domain DGGITQSPKYLFRKEGQNVTLSCEQNLNHDAMYWYRQDPGQGLRLIYYSQIVNDFQKGDIAEGYSVSREKKESFPLTVTSAQKNPTAFYLCASSIQPGGNQPQHFGDGTRLSIL.

There are a few counts of this clone. The V and J genes are TRBV28 and TRBJ2-3; 7 nucleotides align to TRBD2. The CDR3 has 15 residues. V dropped 8 bases and J dropped 2; count of bases not matched to a gene: 10. Germline V gene data show CDR1 as MDHEN and CDR2 as SYDVKM. The CDR3 is CASDLSGGATDTQYF. CDR3 coding DNA: TGTGCCAGCGATCTGTCGGGGGGTGCCACAGATACGCAGTATTTT.

The genes are TRBV11-2 and TRBJ2-5; a possible D gene is TRBD1 (5 bases). Trimming took 2 bases from V and 2 from J, leaving 18 bases between them. CDR3 length: 17 residues. Germline V gene lookup returns CDR1 SGHAT and CDR2 FQNNGV. CDR3: CASSLSSPVTAQETQYF. Here the CDR3 DNA reads TGTGCCAGCAGCTTAAGTAGTCCCGTGACAGCACAAGAGACCCAGTACTTC. The whole variable domain, remainder taken from reference TRBV11-2 and TRBJ2-5, is EAGVAQSPRYKIIEKRQSVAFWCNPISGHATLYWYQQILGQGPKLLIQFQNNGVVDDSQLPKDRFSAERLKGVDSTLKIQPAKLEDSAVYLCASSLSSPVTAQETQYFGPGTRLLVL.

The chain has TRBV13 and TRBJ2-7; TRBD1 agrees at 7 bases. Germline CDR1 reads PRHDT; CDR2 reads FYEKMQ (reference sequence). The CDR3 covers 14 residues. V lost 5 bases and J lost 3; bases outside the gene matches: 7. The CDR3 coding sequence is TGTGCCAGCAGCCCCTTGACAGGGCTCTACGAGCAGTACTTC. It specifies CASSPLTGLYEQYF.

This clone was observed a few times. The V call is TRBV30, the J call TRBJ2-1; D possibly corresponds to TRBD1 (6 bases). The CDR3 sequence is 14 residues long. The germline V gene encodes CDR1 GTSNPN and CDR2 SVGIG (reference sequence). V lost 3 bases and J lost 0, with 9 bases in between. CDR3 coding DNA: TGTGCCTGGAGCCCAGGGGTCTCCTACAATGAGCAGTTCTTC. This translates into CAWSPGVSYNEQFF.

The V call is TRBV9, the J call TRBJ2-3; D call uncertain. From germline, CDR1 is SGDLS and CDR2 YYNGEE. V dropped 4 bases and J dropped 5 bases, with 5 bases sitting between them. The CDR3 is made up of 11 amino acids. The CDR3 here is CASSPGDTQYF. CDR3 DNA: TGTGCCAGCAGCCCGGGAGATACGCAGTATTTT.

The CDR3 bases are TGTGCCACCAGCAGAGACCAGACGAGGACTGAAGCTTTCTTT. This codes for CATSRDQTRTEAFF. The rearrangement joins TRBV15 to TRBJ1-1, with no clear D. This CDR3 contains 14 residues. The germline V gene encodes CDR1 LNHNV and CDR2 YYDKDF (reference sequence). Trimming removed 0 bases from V and 5 bases from J, with 10 bases in between.

This clone was detected a few times. This chain uses TRBV9 with TRBJ2-1; 10 bases map to TRBD2. Trimming removed 0 bases from V and 9 bases from J; junction bases left unmatched: 9. Germline CDR1 and CDR2: SGDLS and YYNGEE. The CDR3 length is 16 residues. DNA of the CDR3: TGTGCCAGCAGCGTAGCCCCAGCGGGAGGGCACGGTGAGCAGTTCTTC. Its protein is CASSVAPAGGHGEQFF.

This chain connects TRBV11-3 to TRBJ2-2; D might be TRBD1 (6 bases). CDR1 and CDR2 from the germline V gene are SGHNT and YENEEA. Trimming pared 5 bases from V and 8 bases from J, leaving 9 bases between. This CDR3 region has 12 residues. The chain's CDR3 is CASSQGTGELFF. The CDR3 region has the DNA TGTGCCAGCAGCCAAGGGACAGGGGAGCTGTTTTTT. Full variable domain (rest looked up from reference TRBV11-3 and TRBJ2-2): EAGVVQSPRYKIIEKKQPVAFWCNPISGHNTLYWYLQNLGQGPELLIRYENEEAVDDSQLPKDRFSAERLKGVDSTLKIQPAELGDSAVYLCASSQGTGELFFGEGSRLTVL.